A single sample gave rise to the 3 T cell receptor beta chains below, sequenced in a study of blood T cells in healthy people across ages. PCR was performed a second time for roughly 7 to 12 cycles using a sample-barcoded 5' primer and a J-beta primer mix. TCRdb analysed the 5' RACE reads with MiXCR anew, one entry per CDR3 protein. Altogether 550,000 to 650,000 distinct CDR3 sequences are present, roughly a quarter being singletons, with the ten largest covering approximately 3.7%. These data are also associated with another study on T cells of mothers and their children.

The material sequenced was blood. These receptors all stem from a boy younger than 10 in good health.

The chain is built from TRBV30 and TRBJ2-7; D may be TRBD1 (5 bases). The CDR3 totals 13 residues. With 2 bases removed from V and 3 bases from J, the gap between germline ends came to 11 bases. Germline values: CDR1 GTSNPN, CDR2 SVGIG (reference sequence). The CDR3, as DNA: TGTGCCTGGAGTTTCAGGGAAAGCTACGAGCAGTACTTC. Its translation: CAWSFRESYEQYF.

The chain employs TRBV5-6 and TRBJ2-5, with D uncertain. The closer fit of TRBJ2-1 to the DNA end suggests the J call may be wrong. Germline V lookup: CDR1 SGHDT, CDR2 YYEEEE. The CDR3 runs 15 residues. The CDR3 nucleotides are TGTGCCAGCAACCCCCGCAGGAACTACGACAATGAGCAGTTCTTC. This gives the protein CASNPRRNYDNEQFF.

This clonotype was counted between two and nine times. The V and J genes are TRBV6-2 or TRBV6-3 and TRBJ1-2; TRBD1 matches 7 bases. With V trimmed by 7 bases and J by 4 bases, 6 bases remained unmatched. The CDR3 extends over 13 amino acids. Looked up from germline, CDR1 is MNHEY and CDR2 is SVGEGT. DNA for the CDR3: TGTGCCAGCACCTACGGGACAGTCTATGGCTACACCTTC. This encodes CASTYGTVYGYTF.